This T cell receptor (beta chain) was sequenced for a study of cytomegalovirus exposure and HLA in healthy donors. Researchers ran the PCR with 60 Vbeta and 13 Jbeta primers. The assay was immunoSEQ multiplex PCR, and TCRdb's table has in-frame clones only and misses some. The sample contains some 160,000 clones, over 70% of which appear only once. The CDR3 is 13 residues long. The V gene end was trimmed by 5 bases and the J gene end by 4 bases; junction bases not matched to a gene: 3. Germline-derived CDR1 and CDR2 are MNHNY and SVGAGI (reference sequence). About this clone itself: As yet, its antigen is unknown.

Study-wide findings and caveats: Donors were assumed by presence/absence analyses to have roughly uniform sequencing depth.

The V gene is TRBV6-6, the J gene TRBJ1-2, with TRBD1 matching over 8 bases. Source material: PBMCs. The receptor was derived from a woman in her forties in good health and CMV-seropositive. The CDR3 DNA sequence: TGTGCCAGCAGTCAGGACAGGGTCTATGGCTACACCTTC. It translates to CASSQDRVYGYTF.